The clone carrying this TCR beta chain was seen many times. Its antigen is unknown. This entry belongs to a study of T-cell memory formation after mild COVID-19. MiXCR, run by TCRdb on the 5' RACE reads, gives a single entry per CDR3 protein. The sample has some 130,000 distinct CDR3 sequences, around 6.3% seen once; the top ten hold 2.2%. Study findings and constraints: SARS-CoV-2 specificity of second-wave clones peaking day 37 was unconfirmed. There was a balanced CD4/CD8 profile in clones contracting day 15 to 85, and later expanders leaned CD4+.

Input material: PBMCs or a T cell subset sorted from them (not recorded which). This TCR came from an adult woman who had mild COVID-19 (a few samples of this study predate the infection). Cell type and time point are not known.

The CDR3 here is CASSSHRGASTEAFF. The CDR3, as DNA: TGCGCCAGCAGTTCACACAGGGGCGCTAGCACTGAAGCTTTCTTT. The V call is TRBV5-1, the J call TRBJ1-1; the match to TRBD1 covers 7 bases. Looked up from germline, CDR1 is SGHRS and CDR2 is YFSETQ. V gave up 5 bases and J gave up 4 bases; unmatched junction bases: 11. The CDR3 has 15 residues.